This T cell receptor beta chain emerged from a study of control samples from healthy donors and cancer patients (dated by TCRdb to the early 2020s). Library generation was performed with the immunoSEQ multiplex PCR assay. Drawn from immuneACCESS, this table holds only the in-frame rearrangements with V and J called that TCRdb kept. Clones are partly lost; checked studies trace under half to an unresolved V gene and leave the rest unexplained. The sample yields 150,000 to 200,000 clones; roughly 94% were counted once. Approximately 14% of the sample is taken by the ten largest. For this clone: Its antigen has not been determined. Per-nucleotide qualities are absent, and no much larger clonotype sits a single base away.

The CDR3 sequence holds 14 residues, the cysteine and phenylalanine included. CDR3 DNA is the only sequence kept; it has 42 bases, read in frame from the first base. CDR1 and CDR2, looked up from the germline V gene, are SGHRS and YFSETQ. From V the trimming removes 0 bases and from J it removes 7 bases, while the gene matches leave 2 bases of the junction unaccounted for. Sequencing used PBMCs. This clonotype was sampled from a man aged 60 to 69 with colorectal cancer. The chain is made from TRBV5-1 and TRBJ2-2, with 8 bases aligning to TRBD1. The CDR3 protein sequence reads: CASSLGQGNGELFF. The DNA sequence is TGCGCCAGCAGCTTGGGACAGGGGAACGGGGAGCTGTTTTTT. The entire variable domain, with the stretches around the CDR3 drawn from the reference TRBV5-1 and TRBJ2-2 proteins, is KAGVTQTPRYLIKTRGQQVTLSCSPISGHRSVSWYQQTPGQGLQFLFEYFSETQRNKGNFPGRFSGRQFSNSRSEMNVSTLELGDSALYLCASSLGQGNGELFFGEGSRLTVL.